The TCR beta chain under discussion was sequenced for a study of shared clonotypes between healthy human individuals. Scientists sequenced DNA from unsorted PBMC on ten immunoSEQ deep assay plates. Generated by immunoSEQ multiplex PCR, the TCRdb table keeps only in-frame clones and is missing some. The data hold approximately 500,000 clones, with around 85% observed a single time. General study findings and limits: Genetic and exposure-history diversity was limited by the small donor number.

Worth noting for this clone: Antigen unknown.

Those who donated, Caucasian adults without exception, all lived in Nashville, Tennessee. The CDR3 covers 16 residues. Per the germline V gene, CDR1 is MRHNA and CDR2 is SNTAGT. V shed 2 bases and J 3 bases; nucleotides not matched to a gene: 8. The sequence came from a woman between 40 and 50 years old in good health. Some clones in this sample may be carry-over from other donors' samples. Sequencing used PBMCs. This rearrangement joins TRBV6-4 to TRBJ2-7, with TRBD1 identical over 9 bases. In DNA form, the CDR3 reads TGTGCCAGCAGTGACCCTCCTTTGGACAGGGGCTACGAGCAGTACTTC. Translating gives CASSDPPLDRGYEQYF.